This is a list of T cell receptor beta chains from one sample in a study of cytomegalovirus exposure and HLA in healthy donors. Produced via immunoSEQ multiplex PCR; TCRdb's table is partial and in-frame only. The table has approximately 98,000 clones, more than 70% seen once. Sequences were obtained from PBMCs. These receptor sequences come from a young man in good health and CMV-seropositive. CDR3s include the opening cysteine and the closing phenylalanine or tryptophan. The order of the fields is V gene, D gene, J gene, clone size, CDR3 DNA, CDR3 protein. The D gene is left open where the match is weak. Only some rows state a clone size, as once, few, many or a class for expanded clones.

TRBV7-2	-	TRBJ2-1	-	TGTGCCAGCAGCCCCGCGGAGTCAGGGTCCTACAATGAGCAGTTCTTC	CASSPAESGSYNEQFF
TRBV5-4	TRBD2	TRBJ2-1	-	TGTGCCAGCAGCCTAGCGGGGGGTTACCCGAGCTCCTACAATGAGCAGTTCTTC	CASSLAGGYPSSYNEQFF
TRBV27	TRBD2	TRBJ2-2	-	TGTGCCAGCAGTTGGAGCGGGGCGGGCACCGGGGAGCTGTTTTTT	CASSWSGAGTGELFF
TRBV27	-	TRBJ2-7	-	TGTGCCAGCAGTTTAGCCTTAGGCGGGCGTTTTTACGAGCAGTACTTC	CASSLALGGRFYEQYF
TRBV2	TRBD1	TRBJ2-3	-	TGTGCCAGCAGAGGACAGGGGGGATCTAGCACAGATACGCAGTATTTT	CASRGQGGSSTDTQYF
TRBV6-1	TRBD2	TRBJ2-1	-	TGTGCCAGCAGTGAAGCGCTTCGGGCTAGCGGGGGATACAATGAGCAGTTCTTC	CASSEALRASGGYNEQFF
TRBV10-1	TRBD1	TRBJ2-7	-	TGCGCCAGCAGTGATGTTGACAGGGACGAGCAGTACTTC	CASSDVDRDEQYF
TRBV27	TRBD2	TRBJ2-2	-	TGTGCCAGCAATAACGGGGGGGCCCCGAACACCGGGGAGCTGTTTTTT	CASNNGGAPNTGELFF
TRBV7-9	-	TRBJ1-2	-	TGTGCCAGCAGATTCGGACAGCTCTATGGCTACACCTTC	CASRFGQLYGYTF
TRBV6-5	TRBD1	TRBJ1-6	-	TGTGCCAGCAGTAAGGGACAGTATAATTCACCCCTCCACTTT	CASSKGQYNSPLHF
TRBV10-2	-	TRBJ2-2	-	TGCGCCAGCAGCTCGAACACCGGGGAGCTGTTTTTT	CASSSNTGELFF
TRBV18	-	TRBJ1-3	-	TGTGCCAGCTCACCAAACAGGGAAGGAAACACCATATATTTT	CASSPNREGNTIYF
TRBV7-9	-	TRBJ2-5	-	TGTGCCAGCAGCTTAAAGGGAAGGGGAGAGACCCAGTACTTC	CASSLKGRGETQYF
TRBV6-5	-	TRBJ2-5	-	TGTGCCAGCAGTCACACGGAGACCCAGTACTTC	CASSHTETQYF
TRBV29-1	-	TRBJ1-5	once	TGCAGCGTTGCCGAAAACCAGGATCAGCCCCAGCATTTT	CSVAENQDQPQHF
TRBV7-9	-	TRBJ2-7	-	TGTGCCAGCAGCTTAGAGAACCCAGCGGAATCCTACGAGCAGTACTTC	CASSLENPAESYEQYF
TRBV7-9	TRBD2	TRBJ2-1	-	TGTGCCAGCAGCGGACCGGGACTAGGTAGTGAGCAGTTCTTC	CASSGPGLGSEQFF
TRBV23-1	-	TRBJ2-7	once	TGCGCCATTCGCCTTCAGAGGGCCGACGAGCAGTACTTC	CAIRLQRADEQYF
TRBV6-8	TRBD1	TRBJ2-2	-	TGTGCCAGCAGTCCACCGGGACAGGGGGCGGAGGGAACCGGGGAGCTGTTTTTT	CASSPPGQGAEGTGELFF
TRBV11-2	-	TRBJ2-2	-	TGTGCCAGCAGTGCGATCAAGGGGGCCGGGGAGCTGTTTTTT	CASSAIKGAGELFF
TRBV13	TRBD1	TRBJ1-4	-	TGTGCCAGCAGCTCCGGGACAGGGGGCCAAAAACTGTTTTTT	CASSSGTGGQKLFF
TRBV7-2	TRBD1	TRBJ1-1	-	TGTGCCAGCAGCCTCGAAGCAGGGGGCAACACTGAAGCTTTCTTT	CASSLEAGGNTEAFF
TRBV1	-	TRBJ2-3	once	TGCACCAGCAGACCCGGGACTCTCACAGATACGCAGTATTTT	CTSRPGTLTDTQYF
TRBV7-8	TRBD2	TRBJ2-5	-	TGTGCCAGCAGCTTAAAGCGGGTGCCGGGACTAGCGGTAGGGGAGACCCAGTACTTC	CASSLKRVPGLAVGETQYF
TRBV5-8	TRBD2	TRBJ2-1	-	TGTGCCAGCAGCTTGGGTAGCGGGGGATTCGATGAGCAGTTCTTC	CASSLGSGGFDEQFF
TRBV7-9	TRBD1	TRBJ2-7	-	TGTGCCAGCAGGACAGGGCGCGAGCAGTACTTC	CASRTGREQYF
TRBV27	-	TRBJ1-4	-	TGTGCCAGCAGTTTGACAACGGGGGATGAAAAACTGTTTTTT	CASSLTTGDEKLFF
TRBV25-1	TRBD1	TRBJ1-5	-	TGTGCCAGCAGTGAATACACGACAGGGTTCACTCAGCCCCAGCATTTT	CASSEYTTGFTQPQHF
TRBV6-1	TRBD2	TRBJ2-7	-	TGTGCCAGCATCCGGACTAGCGGGCTCTACGAGCAGTACTTC	CASIRTSGLYEQYF
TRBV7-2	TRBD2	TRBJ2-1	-	TGTGCCAGCAGCTTCGGGACTAGCGCCAATGAGCAGTTCTTC	CASSFGTSANEQFF
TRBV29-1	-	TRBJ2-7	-	TGCAGCGGTGGCACCTCCTACGAGCAGTACTTC	CSGGTSYEQYF
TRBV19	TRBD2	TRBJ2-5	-	TGTGCCAGTAGTATGGGAGCGGGGGGACAAGAGACCCAGTACTTC	CASSMGAGGQETQYF
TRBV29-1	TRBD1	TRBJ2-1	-	TGCAGCGTTGATGGGACAGGGGGGTACAATGAGCAGTTCTTC	CSVDGTGGYNEQFF